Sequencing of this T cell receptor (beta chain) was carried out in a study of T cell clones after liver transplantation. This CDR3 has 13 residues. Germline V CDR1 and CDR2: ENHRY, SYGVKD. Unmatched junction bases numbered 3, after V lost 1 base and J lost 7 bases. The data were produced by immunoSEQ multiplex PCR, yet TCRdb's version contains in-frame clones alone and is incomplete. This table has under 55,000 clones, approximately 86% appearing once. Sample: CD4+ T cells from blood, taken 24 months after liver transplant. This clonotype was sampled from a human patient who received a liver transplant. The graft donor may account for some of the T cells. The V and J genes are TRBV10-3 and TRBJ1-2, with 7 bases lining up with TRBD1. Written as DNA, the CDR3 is TGTGCCATCAGTGAGTTGACAGGGTCTGGCTACACCTTC. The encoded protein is CAISELTGSGYTF.